A selection of T cell receptor beta chains follows, all from one sample in a study of blood T cell repertoires in COVID-19. TCRdb's copy holds only in-frame clones and misses some; the assay was immunoSEQ multiplex PCR. The table includes 90,000 to 120,000 clones, approximately 83% detected once. Sequencing was performed on peripheral blood. The receptors derive from a woman older than 75 with active or convalescent COVID-19. The CDR3 runs from the conserved cysteine through the conserved F or W. Rows may omit the clone size; those that give it use once, few, many or a size class.

abundance: -; j_gene: TRBJ1-1; v_gene: TRBV5-1; CDR3aa: CASKSGDEMNTEAFF
abundance: once; j_gene: TRBJ1-1; v_gene: TRBV6-5; CDR3aa: CASSYYSGAGTEAFF
abundance: -; j_gene: TRBJ1-5; v_gene: TRBV7-2; CDR3aa: CASSPSGWSNQPQHF
abundance: -; j_gene: TRBJ1-2; v_gene: TRBV5-6; CDR3aa: CASSLETGLNYGYTF
abundance: -; j_gene: TRBJ2-2; v_gene: TRBV11-2; CDR3aa: CASKPGLAATGELFF
abundance: -; j_gene: TRBJ1-1; v_gene: TRBV6-6; CDR3aa: CASTPVSDTEAFF
abundance: -; j_gene: TRBJ2-5; v_gene: TRBV10-3; CDR3aa: CAISDQGAGPTQETQYF
abundance: -; j_gene: TRBJ2-1; v_gene: TRBV5-1; CDR3aa: CASSFPPGTGQVNEQFF
abundance: -; j_gene: TRBJ1-1; v_gene: TRBV5-1; CDR3aa: CASSFPGGTEAFF
abundance: -; j_gene: TRBJ2-5; v_gene: TRBV12-3/TRBV12-4; CDR3aa: CAGASGSSATQYF
abundance: -; j_gene: TRBJ1-5; v_gene: TRBV5-8; CDR3aa: CASSQNQPQHF
abundance: -; j_gene: TRBJ1-1; v_gene: TRBV7-2; CDR3aa: CASSSSPGQGGTEAFF
abundance: once; j_gene: TRBJ1-6; v_gene: TRBV18; CDR3aa: CASSPQRQGNSPLHF
abundance: -; j_gene: TRBJ1-5; v_gene: TRBV6-6; CDR3aa: CASSPRGGSNQPQHF
abundance: -; j_gene: TRBJ2-1; v_gene: TRBV7-2; CDR3aa: CASSRTSGQIPSNEQFF
abundance: -; j_gene: TRBJ1-6; v_gene: TRBV18; CDR3aa: CASSPGTGGGSPLHF
abundance: -; j_gene: TRBJ1-2; v_gene: TRBV7-8; CDR3aa: CASSPLGQGNYGYTF
abundance: once; j_gene: TRBJ1-1; v_gene: TRBV30; CDR3aa: CACSGLTNTEAFF
abundance: -; j_gene: TRBJ2-7; v_gene: TRBV18; CDR3aa: CASSPFRDSSYEQYF
abundance: once; j_gene: TRBJ1-4; v_gene: TRBV7-8; CDR3aa: CASSTAGRGLGKLFF
abundance: -; j_gene: TRBJ1-1; v_gene: TRBV6-4; CDR3aa: CASSGTPGGEAFF
abundance: -; j_gene: TRBJ2-7; v_gene: TRBV6-5; CDR3aa: CASSSYPGYEQYF
abundance: -; j_gene: TRBJ2-3; v_gene: TRBV5-1; CDR3aa: CASSLETGGDTQYF
abundance: -; j_gene: TRBJ2-6; v_gene: TRBV15; CDR3aa: CATSRGAGSGANVLTF
abundance: -; j_gene: TRBJ2-7; v_gene: TRBV27; CDR3aa: CASSRQGLAGVGDEQYF